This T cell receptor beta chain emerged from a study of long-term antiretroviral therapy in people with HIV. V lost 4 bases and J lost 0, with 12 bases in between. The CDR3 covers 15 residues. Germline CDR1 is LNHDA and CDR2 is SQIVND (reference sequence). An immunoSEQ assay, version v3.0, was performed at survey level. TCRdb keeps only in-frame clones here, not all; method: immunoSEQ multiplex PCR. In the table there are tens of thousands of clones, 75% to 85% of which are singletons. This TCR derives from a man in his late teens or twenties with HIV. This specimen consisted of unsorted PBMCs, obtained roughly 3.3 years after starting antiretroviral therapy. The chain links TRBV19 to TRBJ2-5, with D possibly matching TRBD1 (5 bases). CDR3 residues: CASSSSAGYQETQYF. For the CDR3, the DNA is TGTGCCAGTAGTAGCAGTGCAGGGTACCAAGAGACCCAGTACTTC.